The 27 T cell receptor beta chains in this list originate from one sample, sequenced in a study of blood T cell repertoires in COVID-19. This table comes from immunoSEQ multiplex PCR, and its TCRdb copy is limited to in-frame clones, with some not included. The repertoire holds about 210,000 clones, with roughly 90% as singletons. The sequenced sample was peripheral blood. Receptors were obtained from a woman in her forties with acute or convalescent COVID-19.

V gene TRBV30 combines with J gene TRBJ1-1; TRBD1 agrees at 7 bases. The V gene's germline CDR1 is GTSNPN and CDR2 SVGIG (reference sequence). The CDR3 extends over 16 amino acids. The trim removed 1 base at V and 2 bases at J, leaving 10 bases unmatched. In nucleotides, the CDR3 is TGTGCCTGGAGTGCAAGACAGGGTCACGCCAACACTGAAGCTTTCTTT. The encoded protein is CAWSARQGHANTEAFF.

In this sample, this clone turned up once. The rearrangement links TRBV7-2 to TRBJ2-3, with 13 bases lining up with TRBD2. V gave up 6 bases and J gave up 4 bases; unmatched junction bases: 10. The CDR3 has 17 amino acids. From germline, CDR1 is SGHTA and CDR2 FQGNSA. The CDR3 region has the DNA TGTGCCAGCAGTCGATCTACTACTAGCGGGGGGGCAGATACGCAGTATTTT. It is translated as CASSRSTTSGGADTQYF.

This clone was seen more than once but under ten times. This chain uses TRBV18 with TRBJ1-2; D not resolved. The CDR3 sequence is 13 residues long. V lost 4 bases and J 2 bases, leaving 8 bases between the germline ends. Germline assignment: CDR1 KGHSH and CDR2 LQKENI. The DNA for the CDR3 is TGTGCCAGCTCACGAACGGAGAACTATGGCTACACCTTC. Its translation is CASSRTENYGYTF. Full variable domain (outside the CDR3, taken from reference TRBV18 and TRBJ1-2): NAGVMQNPRHLVRRRGQEARLRCSPMKGHSHVYWYRQLPEEGLKFMVYLQKENIIDESGMPKERFSAEFPKEGPSILRIQQVVRGDSAAYFCASSRTENYGYTFGSGTRLTVV.

As for this clone: The same CDR3 also results from other DNA sequences found in this sample. The V and J genes are TRBV12-3 or TRBV12-4 and TRBJ1-2; a possible D gene is TRBD1 (6 bases). There are 13 residues in the CDR3. V gave up 3 bases and J gave up 4 bases, with 9 bases separating them. CDR3 in amino acids: CASSLGRGYGYTF. The CDR3 nucleotides are TGTGCCAGCAGTTTGGGCAGGGGCTATGGCTACACCTTC.

This clone was observed once. This chain uses TRBV4-1 with TRBJ2-5, with 11 bases fitting TRBD1. Germline V gene data show CDR1 as MGHRA and CDR2 as YSYEKL. The CDR3 has 16 amino acids. V was pared by 8 bases and J by 5 bases, with 13 bases of the junction left unmatched. CDR3 nucleotides: TGCGCCAGCGTACCCCTAGGGACAGGGGGTGTGGAGACCCAGTACTTC. Translation: CASVPLGTGGVETQYF.

The chain is built from TRBV11-2 and TRBJ2-5, with 13 nucleotides matching TRBD2. J was trimmed by 3 bases and V by 5 bases; bases with no gene match: 12. Germline loops: CDR1 SGHAT, CDR2 FQNNGV. The length of the CDR3 is 18 residues. CDR3 region: CASSVTSGGAWREETQYF. The CDR3 coding sequence is TGTGCCAGCAGCGTTACTAGCGGGGGGGCCTGGAGAGAAGAGACCCAGTACTTC. The whole variable domain, remainder taken from reference TRBV11-2 and TRBJ2-5, is EAGVAQSPRYKIIEKRQSVAFWCNPISGHATLYWYQQILGQGPKLLIQFQNNGVVDDSQLPKDRFSAERLKGVDSTLKIQPAKLEDSAVYLCASSVTSGGAWREETQYFGPGTRLLVL.

Only one count was recorded for this clone. The rearrangement joins TRBV2 to TRBJ1-5; D may be TRBD1 (5 bases). V was pared by 4 bases and J by 1 base, with 11 bases between. Per the germline V gene, CDR1 is SNHLY and CDR2 is FYNNEI. CDR3 length: 15 residues. CDR3 sequence reads: CASSGVGGSNQPQHF. The CDR3, as DNA: TGTGCCAGCAGTGGGGTGGGGGGGAGCAATCAGCCCCAGCATTTT.

The V gene is TRBV4-1, the J gene TRBJ2-1, with TRBD1 matching over 7 bases. Germline lookup yields CDR1 MGHRA and CDR2 YSYEKL. The CDR3 loop spans 15 amino acids. Trimming removed 3 bases from V and 6 bases from J; junction bases left unmatched: 8. The CDR3 reads CASSHQGDLGNEQFF. In DNA, the CDR3 is TGCGCCAGCAGCCACCAGGGGGACCTGGGCAATGAGCAGTTCTTC.

The V and J genes are TRBV2 and TRBJ1-1; perhaps TRBD1 as D (5 bases). This CDR3 has 13 residues. The germline V gene encodes CDR1 SNHLY and CDR2 FYNNEI. Trimming left V 8 bases short and J 1 base short, with 11 bases between. CDR3 residues: CASETQGNTEAFF. The CDR3 DNA reads TGTGCCAGCGAGACGCAGGGGAACACTGAAGCTTTCTTT.

V usage is TRBV2 and J usage is TRBJ2-2, with D possibly TRBD1 on 5 matching bases. Germline assignment: CDR1 SNHLY and CDR2 FYNNEI. With 4 bases removed from V and 4 bases from J, the gap between germline ends came to 13 bases. This CDR3 contains 15 residues. The CDR3 sequence is CASSGEGASTGELFF. CDR3 nucleotide sequence: TGTGCCAGCAGTGGAGAAGGGGCAAGCACCGGGGAGCTGTTTTTT.

A single count supports this clone. The chain combines TRBV2 with TRBJ1-1; unclear D gene. Per germline, CDR1 SNHLY and CDR2 FYNNEI. The germline V and J ends were trimmed by 1 base and 5 bases, with 8 bases remaining between them. This CDR3 has 13 amino acids. This CDR3 reads CASSEERETEAFF. CDR3 coding DNA: TGTGCCAGCAGTGAAGAACGGGAAACTGAAGCTTTCTTT. The whole variable domain, remainder taken from reference TRBV2 and TRBJ1-1, is EPEVTQTPSHQVTQMGQEVILRCVPISNHLYFYWYRQILGQKVEFLVSFYNNEISEKSEIFDDQFSVERPDGSNFTLKIRSTKLEDSAMYFCASSEERETEAFFGQGTRLTVV.

The gene calls are TRBV27 and TRBJ1-2; 9 nucleotides line up with TRBD1. Germline-derived CDR1 and CDR2 are MNHEY and SMNVEV (reference sequence). The trim removed 6 bases at V and 8 bases at J, leaving 10 bases unmatched. The CDR3 totals 14 residues. CDR3 coding DNA: TGTGCCAGCAGCAACACAGGGGGCTCAAGGGGCTACACCTTC. Translating gives CASSNTGGSRGYTF.

The V call is TRBV29-1, the J call TRBJ1-1, with D uncertain. Germline CDR1 SQVTM, CDR2 ANQGSEA. This CDR3 spans 14 amino acids. V dropped 0 bases and J dropped 4 bases, with 12 bases sitting between them. In DNA, the CDR3 is TGCAGCGTTGAAGATCGGTACAGTTCCACTGAAGCTTTCTTT. It specifies CSVEDRYSSTEAFF.

The genes are TRBV29-1 and TRBJ2-1, with 8 bases that match TRBD1. J was trimmed by 10 bases and V by 6 bases; bases with no gene match: 14. Germline lookup yields CDR1 SQVTM and CDR2 ANQGSEA. The CDR3 is 14 residues long. The CDR3 here is CSVETGAGEGEQFF. In DNA form, the CDR3 reads TGCAGCGTAGAGACAGGGGCCGGAGAAGGAGAGCAGTTCTTC.

The chain is built from TRBV20-1 and TRBJ2-1; 9 bases match TRBD2. This CDR3 contains 16 residues. Per germline, CDR1 DFQATT and CDR2 SNEGSKA (reference sequence). J gave up 0 bases and V 3 bases, and 6 bases lay outside the gene matches. CDR3 amino acids: CSASLSGGSSYNEQFF. The CDR3, as DNA: TGCAGTGCTAGTCTTAGCGGGGGTAGCTCCTACAATGAGCAGTTCTTC.

This clone was seen once. This chain uses TRBV29-1 with TRBJ1-2; D might be TRBD1 (6 bases). This CDR3 spans 16 amino acids. Germline CDR1 is SQVTM and CDR2 is ANQGSEA. Trimming took off 2 bases at V and 4 bases at J, with 20 bases between the two ends. CDR3 bases: TGCAGCGTTGAATCAATTTCGACAGGAACATCCTATGGCTACACCTTC. Translation: CSVESISTGTSYGYTF.

Here the CDR3 reads CASSLAGSGYTF. Here the CDR3 DNA reads TGTGCCAGCAGTTTAGCGGGTAGTGGCTACACCTTC. The rearrangement joins TRBV27 to TRBJ1-2; no firm D call. Germline values: CDR1 MNHEY, CDR2 SMNVEV (reference sequence). The CDR3 has 12 amino acids. The V end was cut by 2 bases, the J end by 7 bases, with 8 bases between.

V usage is TRBV7-8 and J usage is TRBJ1-5; TRBD1 aligns across 9 bases. Germline lookup yields CDR1 SGHVS and CDR2 FQNEAQ. The ends lost 1 base at V and 5 bases at J; junction bases unmatched: 6. The CDR3 is 16 amino acids. CDR3 in DNA: TGTGCCAGCAGCTTAGGGTTGGGACAGGGTGATCAGCCCCAGCATTTT. This sequence encodes CASSLGLGQGDQPQHF. Drawing the rest from reference TRBV7-8 and TRBJ1-5, the complete variable domain is GAGVSQSPRYKVAKRGQDVALRCDPISGHVSLFWYQQALGQGPEFLTYFQNEAQLDKSGLPSDRFFAERPEGSVSTLKIQRTQQEDSAVYLCASSLGLGQGDQPQHFGDGTRLSIL.

V gene TRBV5-6 combines with J gene TRBJ1-2; 7 positions agree with TRBD1. CDR3 length equals 16 residues. The germline V gene encodes CDR1 SGHDT and CDR2 YYEEEE. V lost 4 bases, J lost 5 bases, and 14 bases stayed unmatched. CDR3 in DNA: TGTGCCAGCAGCCGACCCGCGACAGGGAAATGGTATGGCTACACCTTC. It codes for CASSRPATGKWYGYTF.

V usage is TRBV2 and J usage is TRBJ1-5, with a possible D match to TRBD1 (5 bases). This CDR3 has 15 amino acids. Germline assignment: CDR1 SNHLY and CDR2 FYNNEI. Between the trimmed V and J ends, which lost 1 base and 6 bases, there was a span of 13 bases. CDR3 protein: CASSEDRLRIQPQHF. The CDR3 nucleotides read TGTGCCAGCAGTGAAGACAGGTTAAGGATTCAGCCCCAGCATTTT.

J is TRBJ1-2 and V is TRBV19, with 11 bases lining up with TRBD1. V lost 5 bases and J lost 4; bases outside the gene matches: 12. This CDR3 comprises 17 residues. The germline V gene has CDR1 LNHDA and CDR2 SQIVND (reference sequence). CDR3 DNA: TGTGCCAGTAGTCGCGGCGGGACAGGGGGAATCGGCTATGGCTACACCTTC. This gives the protein CASSRGGTGGIGYGYTF.

Notes on this clone: This specimen includes other DNA sequences encoding the same CDR3. The J gene is TRBJ1-1, the V gene TRBV5-1; TRBD1 agrees at 7 bases. Unmatched junction bases numbered 3, after V lost 0 bases and J lost 4 bases. There are 14 residues in the CDR3. In germline, CDR1 is SGHRS, CDR2 YFSETQ. The CDR3 region has the DNA TGCGCCAGCAGCTTGGGTCCAGGGGGCACTGAAGCTTTCTTT. Amino acids: CASSLGPGGTEAFF.

This chain joins TRBV19 and TRBJ1-3; TRBD1 agrees at 7 bases. Trimming took 6 bases from V and 2 from J; bases not matched to a gene: 10. The CDR3 is made up of 16 amino acids. Per the germline V gene, CDR1 is LNHDA and CDR2 is SQIVND (reference sequence). The CDR3 DNA is TGTGCCAGTAGCAGGGGGTCGGCGGGGCCTGGAAACACCATATATTTT. Translating gives CASSRGSAGPGNTIYF.

The J gene is TRBJ1-3, the V gene TRBV11-2; D gene ambiguous. There are 13 residues in the CDR3. Germline V gene lookup returns CDR1 SGHAT and CDR2 FQNNGV. Trimming cost V 3 bases and J 8 bases, with 11 bases left between them. The CDR3 nucleotides are TGTGCCAGCAGCTTGCGATGGTCGGACACCATATATTTT. Residues: CASSLRWSDTIYF.

The chain is built from TRBV29-1 and TRBJ2-6; 9 bases fit TRBD1. V lost 7 bases, J lost 0 bases, and 7 bases stayed unmatched. Germline assignment: CDR1 SQVTM and CDR2 ANQGSEA. CDR3 length: 16 amino acids. The CDR3 reads CSATGTGLSGANVLTF. DNA of the CDR3: TGCAGCGCTACCGGGACAGGGCTCTCTGGGGCCAACGTCCTGACTTTC.

This chain joins TRBV29-1 and TRBJ1-1; 7 bases map to TRBD1. This CDR3 contains 13 residues. The J segment lost 4 bases and the V segment lost 7 bases, leaving 9 bases of the junction unmatched. From germline, CDR1 is SQVTM and CDR2 ANQGSEA. The CDR3 region is CSGNRGWGTEAFF. The DNA of the CDR3 is TGCAGCGGGAACAGGGGCTGGGGCACTGAAGCTTTCTTT.

The chain couples TRBV7-2 to TRBJ1-6; D remains ambiguous. Germline CDR1 SGHTA, CDR2 FQGNSA. This CDR3 has 13 residues. The V and J ends lost 5 bases and 8 bases respectively, with 10 bases between them. CDR3 DNA sequence: TGTGCCAGCAGCCCTGGGCCTGATTCACCCCTCCACTTT. As protein: CASSPGPDSPLHF.